The sequence of this T cell receptor beta chain was determined in a study of cytomegalovirus exposure and HLA in healthy donors. Overall study context: For the approximately 400 genotyped donors, about 79% fell within the Caucasian-associated ancestry cluster.

A multiplex PCR was run with 60 Vbeta primers and 13 Jbeta primers. Produced via immunoSEQ multiplex PCR; TCRdb's table is partial and in-frame only. The table shows roughly 100,000 clones, with 75% to 85% occurring only once. General study points: Association of 16,951 TCR beta sequences with HLA alleles was found at 0.05 false discovery rate in a later analysis.

A remark on this clone: The antigen is undetermined.

The CDR3 runs to 14 residues. V lost 0 bases, J lost 7 bases, and 9 bases lay in between. Per the germline V gene, CDR1 is SGHTA and CDR2 is FQGNSA. This rearrangement joins TRBV7-2 to TRBJ2-2; D is unclear. This TCR derives from a male donor in good health and CMV-seropositive. Source material: PBMCs. CDR3 sequence reads: CASSLASVNGELFF. The CDR3 nucleotides are TGTGCCAGCAGCTTAGCGAGTGTCAACGGGGAGCTGTTTTTT.